A selection of T cell receptor beta chains follows, all from one sample in a study of identifying expanded T cells in peripheral blood. Profiling relied on immunoSEQ multiplex PCR, and the TCRdb table lists in-frame clones only, not all of them. The table includes 50,000 or so clones, roughly 90% detected once. Sequencing was done on a sample of blood. These receptor sequences come from a person aged 18 to 70 in good health. The conserved cysteine and the conserved F or W are not part of the CDR3 here. Each record gives: V gene, J gene, CDR3 protein.

>TRBV19|TRBJ2-2
ASKTGANTGELF
>TRBV30|TRBJ2-2
AWTPRNTGELF
>TRBV6-1|TRBJ1-4
ASSEAFSSPGRLF
>TRBV4-3|TRBJ1-6
ASSQDRGSPLH
>TRBV5-6|TRBJ2-3
ASSAPDNPHTHTQY
>TRBV7-7|TRBJ2-1
ASSLGQGNEQF
>TRBV9|TRBJ2-1
ASSLTGTAYYNEQF
>TRBV29-1|TRBJ2-3
SASPTDTQY
>TRBV14|TRBJ2-1
ASSQAANNEQF
>TRBV7-8|TRBJ2-5
ASSLRGAGETQY
>TRBV6-5|TRBJ2-6
ASSYVGSGANVLT
>TRBV15|TRBJ1-2
ATRKTGVVGGYT
>TRBV5-1|TRBJ1-6
ASSPGQGASPLH
>TRBV7-2|TRBJ2-7
ASSLTGVSSHEQY
>TRBV19|TRBJ1-4
ASSPTGIGEKLF
>TRBV15|TRBJ2-7
ATSRDLDISSYEQY
>TRBV11-2|TRBJ2-3
ASSFEPRGTDTQY
>TRBV7-6|TRBJ2-3
ASSPSGGDTQY
>TRBV30|TRBJ2-7
AWRDSYEQY
>TRBV10-1|TRBJ2-7
ASSGEREREYEQY
>TRBV2|TRBJ2-5
ASSVQGLAGQETQY
>TRBV7-7|TRBJ2-5
ASSLRGGGQETQY
>TRBV4-1|TRBJ2-1
ASSQTSGMDNEQF
>TRBV27|TRBJ1-6
ASRWAGSDSPLH
>TRBV19|TRBJ2-3
ASSTSPDADTQY
>TRBV7-2|TRBJ1-6
ASSLDGRGLSPLH
>TRBV11-2|TRBJ1-1
ASSFGRDGIYEAF
>TRBV28|TRBJ1-5
ASMKGGKNQPQH
>TRBV30|TRBJ1-6
AWSVVQESSYNSPLH
>TRBV28|TRBJ2-5
ASSFYGNSLETQY
>TRBV14|TRBJ1-4
ASSRDRDEKLF
>TRBV10-1|TRBJ2-7
ASSAGTGLGEQY
>TRBV29-1|TRBJ1-1
SAQGQPNTEAF
>TRBV27|TRBJ1-6
ASSLFGRGNSPLH
>TRBV14|TRBJ1-3
ASSRTTSGNTIY
>TRBV5-1|TRBJ2-5
ASSLYGQTEETQY
>TRBV7-2|TRBJ2-7
ASSLGGRPYEQY
>TRBV19|TRBJ1-2
ASSFERASGYT
>TRBV7-2|TRBJ1-2
ASSLVQGGIYGYT
>TRBV6-6|TRBJ2-6
ASSSPKQSGANVLT
>TRBV9|TRBJ2-2
ASSLGLGGTGELF
>TRBV7-2|TRBJ2-2
ASSLVSVTGELF
>TRBV5-1|TRBJ1-2
ASSLDRGEYGYT
>TRBV11-2|TRBJ2-3
ASSPRTGGMDTQY
>TRBV28|TRBJ2-1
ASSPLEGSSYNEQF
>TRBV7-2|TRBJ2-2
ASSDLAGPYLELF
>TRBV6-5|TRBJ1-1
ASSLRGPGSTEAF
>TRBV5-1|TRBJ1-2
ASSSVQTGGYT